These T cell receptor beta chains were read from a single sample in a study of early T cells in non-severe SARS-CoV-2 infection. TCRdb analysed the 5' RACE reads with MiXCR anew, one entry per CDR3 protein. The table has tens of thousands of distinct CDR3 sequences, around a tenth seen once. The specimen comprised whole blood, sampled at baseline. The receptors originated from an adult who was a healthcare worker with PCR-confirmed SARS-CoV-2 infection or an uninfected control (not recorded which). The CDR3 runs from the conserved cysteine through the conserved F or W.

>TRBJ2-5|13|TRBV6-6
CASSLGRQETQYF
>TRBJ2-1|14|TRBV10-2
CATRTSGGYNEQFF
>TRBJ2-7|14|TRBV18
CASSPPHSPYEQYF
>TRBJ1-5|18|TRBV20-1
CSAREPGQAPNSNQPQHF
>TRBJ1-1|13|TRBV7-8
CASSPTRNTEAFF
>TRBJ1-4|14|TRBV7-2
CASRGRDGNEKLFF
>TRBJ2-3|15|TRBV15
CATSRQTGSADTQYF
>TRBJ2-2|15|TRBV7-9
CASSPTRANTGELFF
>TRBJ2-3|15|TRBV7-2
CASSRDSTSADTQYF
>TRBJ2-3|17|TRBV20-1
CSAPIGIAAFSTDTQYF
>TRBJ2-1|14|TRBV7-3
CASSWGTSGDVQFF
>TRBJ2-3|13|TRBV20-1
CSAPRNTRDTQYF
>TRBJ1-1|14|TRBV2
CASSARTDPLVAFF
>TRBJ1-2|14|TRBV20-1
CSARDPSGDYGYTF
>TRBJ1-5|16|TRBV19
CASIDRDRTRNQPQHF
>TRBJ2-1|15|TRBV5-1
CASSLEGQAFNEQFF
>TRBJ1-2|15|TRBV20-1
CSARDPQTIDYGYTF
>TRBJ1-6|15|TRBV5-4
CASSSRQGEGSPLHF
>TRBJ2-7|19|TRBV7-9
CASSTSRLAGGKSSYEQYF
>TRBJ2-5|14|TRBV20-1
CSARGWTSQETQYF
>TRBJ2-3|14|TRBV6-2/TRBV6-3
CASSLPDSTDTQYF
>TRBJ2-2|14|TRBV2
CASRTGEFTGELFF
>TRBJ2-7|14|TRBV4-3
CASSQDWGSYEQYF
>TRBJ2-3|14|TRBV19
CASSMTSGADTQYF
>TRBJ1-2|11|TRBV29-1
CSAERNYGYTF
>TRBJ2-3|15|TRBV5-1
CASSLGNQGPDTQYF
>TRBJ2-2|16|TRBV6-2/TRBV6-3
CASSYLDSANTGELFF
>TRBJ1-5|15|TRBV3-1
CASSPTPAGNQPQHF
>TRBJ2-7|14|TRBV3-1
CASSPRTGGGEQYF
>TRBJ2-1|13|TRBV10-3
CAISPTGYNEQFF
>TRBJ2-2|18|TRBV28
CASSYLPTRRGNTGELFF
>TRBJ1-4|14|TRBV6-5
CASSSHSGHGKLFF
>TRBJ2-6|16|TRBV30
CAWSTELISGANVLTF
>TRBJ2-1|13|TRBV7-7
CASSPDRDNEQFF
>TRBJ2-7|13|TRBV20-1
CSARKDDSYHPHF
>TRBJ2-1|14|TRBV2
CASTGRPPYNEQFF
>TRBJ1-2|16|TRBV19
CASAPLEGARIYGYTF
>TRBJ2-5|16|TRBV7-9
CASSLEAGGWAETQYF
>TRBJ2-1|17|TRBV19
CASSLQTGGTTYNEQFF
>TRBJ2-6|17|TRBV5-1
CASSRVGQHSGANVLTF
>TRBJ2-5|14|TRBV2
CASSPQGYQETQYF
>TRBJ1-1|14|TRBV19
CATLPSPVGTEAFF
>TRBJ2-7|13|TRBV4-1
CASSQDLGAAHNF
>TRBJ2-3|17|TRBV5-1
CASSLDLAGGPTDTQYF
>TRBJ1-5|14|TRBV15
CATSRDTGGQPQHF
>TRBJ1-6|16|TRBV27
CASRTRTGVYNSPLHF
>TRBJ2-2|14|TRBV5-1
CASSLDGPPGELFF
>TRBJ1-4|13|TRBV7-9
CASSLRLEEKLFF
>TRBJ2-7|16|TRBV7-2
CASSLGGRAVIYEQYF
>TRBJ1-2|15|TRBV6-1
CASSVVQGSGYGYTF
>TRBJ1-1|15|TRBV4-1
CASSQDPVMNTEAFF
>TRBJ1-3|13|TRBV7-2
CASSPGQGNTIYF
>TRBJ2-3|16|TRBV9
CASNPNGAGRTDTQYF
>TRBJ2-3|17|TRBV21-1
CASSKGGTGIRRDTQYF
>TRBJ1-4|13|TRBV20-1
CSAVRDMNEKLFF
>TRBJ1-1|13|TRBV20-1
CSACWGVPSKAFF
>TRBJ2-1|16|TRBV7-3
CASSRFGQSSYNEQFF
>TRBJ2-5|15|TRBV2
CASRLLRAEQETQYF
>TRBJ2-5|12|TRBV5-1
CASSLGQETQYF
>TRBJ1-4|11|TRBV6-5
CASSQGGKLFF